This T cell receptor (beta chain) comes out of a study of blood T cell repertoires in COVID-19 (dated by TCRdb to 2018 to 2020). General notes on the study: The collaborator samples originated in the United States, Italy and Spain and spanned the acute and convalescent phases of COVID-19. The material from the prospective study consisted of cDNA or gDNA derived from T cells, B-cell-depleted T cells, or PBMCs. The samples were drawn from two sources: the first 160 participants of the ongoing ImmuneRACE study, and approximately 1,300 subjects contributed by 6 global collaborators. The dataset comprised deeply sampled blood TCRbeta repertoires from subjects exposed to, actively infected with, or recovered from COVID-19. Where HLA class I and class II types were available, the types were taken from metadata supplied by the sample provider, not from assay-based typing. The sample metadata nearly always contained a de-identified subject ID, COVID-19 status, age in years and sex. The repertoires were released in a freely available public database intended as a resource for research on the immune response to SARS-CoV-2. General findings and caveats noted by the study authors: Clinical and demographic metadata were provided uncurated, with the amount varying by source and participant.

From the cysteine through the phenylalanine, the CDR3 covers 16 amino acids. Only the CDR3 region is kept as DNA, spanning 48 bases read in frame from base 1. CDR1 and CDR2 (SGHRS, YFSETQ) derive from the germline V gene. Trimming costs V 5 bases and J 1 base, and their ends lie 18 bases apart. The immunoSEQ Assay, a bias-controlled multiplex PCR, was used to amplify TCRbeta CDR3 regions from genomic DNA. Turning to the authors' computational methods: Within the assay, amplification of reference gene primers was used to estimate how many nucleated cells each sample contained. To quantify the absolute abundance of each unique TCRbeta CDR3 rearrangement, sequence reads were collapsed and filtered. Productive Simpson clonality was computed per sample as the square root of Simpson's diversity index over productive rearrangements. TCRdb holds this immuneACCESS table with in-frame rearrangements only. Some clones are missing; in checked studies, unresolved V genes explain under half, and the rest has no known cause. Clone size and V and J calls were adopted from that table, with D and trimming inferred from the DNA. This sample is represented by approximately 90,000 clones; 80% to 85% of them were singletons. The top ten hold roughly 32% of the sample.

Whole blood was collected in K2EDTA tubes by collaborating institutions according to the institutions' own protocols. For TCRbeta analysis, collaborators shipped samples in one of three forms: frozen whole blood, isolated PBMCs, or DNA extracted from either of those sample types. As concerns this clone: It has no known antigen specificity. No base qualities exist here, and no much larger clone lies one base off it.

Sequencing was carried out using peripheral blood. The chain is made from TRBV5-1 and TRBJ1-2; the D gene is perhaps TRBD1, from 5 matching bases. The sequence derives from a woman aged 80 or over with active or convalescent COVID-19. The CDR3 sequence is CASSRGTPTVNYGYTF. In nucleotide form, the sequence is TGCGCCAGCAGTCGAGGGACTCCGACCGTTAACTATGGCTACACCTTC.